This T cell receptor beta chain was recovered during a study of siplizumab effects on memory and regulatory T cells. Profiled with immunoSEQ multiplex PCR; TCRdb holds only in-frame clones, not every one. Among over 100,000 clones listed, over 85% were seen once. V dropped 4 bases and J dropped 11; count of bases not matched to a gene: 4. This CDR3 is built from 12 residues. Per the germline V gene, CDR1 is SGHDN and CDR2 is FVKESK. The receptor comes from a human donor in good health. The gene calls are TRBV14 and TRBJ1-4, with TRBD1 identical over 7 bases. The specimen sequenced was non-Treg CD4+ T cells sorted from blood. CDR3 amino acids: CASSRQQGKLFF. DNA for the CDR3: TGTGCCAGCAGCCGTCAACAGGGGAAACTGTTTTTT. The complete variable domain, with remaining parts taken from reference TRBV14 and TRBJ1-4, reads EAGVTQFPSHSVIEKGQTVTLRCDPISGHDNLYWYRRVMGKEIKFLLHFVKESKQDESGMPNNRFLAERTGGTYSTLKVQPAELEDSGVYFCASSRQQGKLFFGSGTQLSVL.